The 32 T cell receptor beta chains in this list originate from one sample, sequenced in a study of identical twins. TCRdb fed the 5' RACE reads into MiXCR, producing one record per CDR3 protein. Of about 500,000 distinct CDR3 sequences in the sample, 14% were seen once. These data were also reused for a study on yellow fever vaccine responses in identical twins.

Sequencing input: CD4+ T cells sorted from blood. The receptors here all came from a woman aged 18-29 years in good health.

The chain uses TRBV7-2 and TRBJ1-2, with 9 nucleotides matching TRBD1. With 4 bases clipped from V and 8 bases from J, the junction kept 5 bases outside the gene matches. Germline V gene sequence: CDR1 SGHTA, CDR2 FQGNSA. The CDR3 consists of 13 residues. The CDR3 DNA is TGTGCCAGCAGCTCACAGGGGGCAGGGGGCTACACCTTC. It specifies CASSSQGAGGYTF. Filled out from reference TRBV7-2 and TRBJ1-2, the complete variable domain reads GAGVSQSPSNKVTEKGKDVELRCDPISGHTALYWYRQSLGQGLEFLIYFQGNSAPDKSGLPSDRFSAERTGGSVSTLTIQRTQQEDSAVYLCASSSQGAGGYTFGSGTRLTVV.

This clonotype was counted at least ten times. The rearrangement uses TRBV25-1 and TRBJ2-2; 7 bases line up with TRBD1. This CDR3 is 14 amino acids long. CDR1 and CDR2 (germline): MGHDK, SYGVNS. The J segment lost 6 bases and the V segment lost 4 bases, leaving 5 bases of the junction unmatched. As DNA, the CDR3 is TGTGCCAGCAGTGGACAGGGTCGTCCCGGGGAGCTGTTTTTT. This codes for CASSGQGRPGELFF.

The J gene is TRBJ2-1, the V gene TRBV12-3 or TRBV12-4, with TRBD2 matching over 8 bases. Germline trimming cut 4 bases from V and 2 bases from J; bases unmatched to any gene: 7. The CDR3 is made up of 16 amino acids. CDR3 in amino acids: CASSSATSGAYNEQFF. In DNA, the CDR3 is TGTGCCAGCAGTTCGGCAACTAGCGGAGCCTACAATGAGCAGTTCTTC.

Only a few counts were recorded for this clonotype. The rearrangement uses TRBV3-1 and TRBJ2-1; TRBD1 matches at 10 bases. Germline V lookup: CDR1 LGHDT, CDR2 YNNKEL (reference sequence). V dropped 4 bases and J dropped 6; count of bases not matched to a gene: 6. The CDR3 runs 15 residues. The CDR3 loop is CASSPPGQGTNEQFF. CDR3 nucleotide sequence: TGTGCCAGCAGCCCCCCGGGACAGGGGACCAATGAGCAGTTCTTC.

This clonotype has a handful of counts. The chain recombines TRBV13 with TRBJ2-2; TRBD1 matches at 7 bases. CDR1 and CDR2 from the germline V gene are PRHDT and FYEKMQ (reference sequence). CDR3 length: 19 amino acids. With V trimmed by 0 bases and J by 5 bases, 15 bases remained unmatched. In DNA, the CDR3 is TGTGCCAGCAGCTTAGGATGGACAAAACAGGGGAAAAGGACCGGGGAGCTGTTTTTT. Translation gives CASSLGWTKQGKRTGELFF.

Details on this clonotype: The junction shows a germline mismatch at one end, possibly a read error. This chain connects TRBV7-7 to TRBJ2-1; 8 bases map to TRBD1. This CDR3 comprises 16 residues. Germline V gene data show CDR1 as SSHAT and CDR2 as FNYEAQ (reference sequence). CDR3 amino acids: CASSLGRTGLPNEQFF. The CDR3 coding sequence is TGTGCTAGCAGCTTAGGAAGGACAGGGCTCCCCAATGAGCAGTTCTTC.

The CDR3 coding sequence is TGTGCCAGCAGCCTTCGTGGTAGCGGACTACCCGTCACAGATACGCAGTATTTT. As protein: CASSLRGSGLPVTDTQYF. This chain joins TRBV7-3 and TRBJ2-3, with D possibly being TRBD2 (6 bases). Germline values: CDR1 SGHTA, CDR2 FQGTGA. The ends were cut back, 5 bases at V and 2 bases at J, with 23 bases in the middle. The CDR3 is 18 amino acids.

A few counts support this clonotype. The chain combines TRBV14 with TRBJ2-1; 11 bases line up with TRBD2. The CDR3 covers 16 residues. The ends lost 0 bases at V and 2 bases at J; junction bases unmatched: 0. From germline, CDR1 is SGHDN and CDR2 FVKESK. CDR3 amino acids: CASSQELAGAYNEQFF. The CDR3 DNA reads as TGTGCCAGCAGCCAAGAACTAGCGGGAGCCTACAATGAGCAGTTCTTC.

CDR3 in DNA: TGTGCCTGGAGCCCGGGACAGGGGCTGTCCTACGAGCAGTACTTC. This sequence encodes CAWSPGQGLSYEQYF. V is TRBV30 and J is TRBJ2-7; 10 nucleotides agree with TRBD1. This CDR3 has 15 amino acids. Per the germline V gene, CDR1 is GTSNPN and CDR2 is SVGIG (reference sequence). With 3 bases clipped from V and 1 base from J, the junction kept 6 bases outside the gene matches.

The DNA of the CDR3 is TGTGCCAGCTCGCCCGGGACCTTGGGAGATACGCAGTATTTT. Protein: CASSPGTLGDTQYF. The rearrangement joins TRBV18 to TRBJ2-3; possibly TRBD1 or TRBD2 for D (5 bases each). The CDR3 runs to 14 residues. The V end lost 6 bases, the J end lost 5 bases, and 15 bases lay between the germline ends. Germline V gene lookup returns CDR1 KGHSH and CDR2 LQKENI.

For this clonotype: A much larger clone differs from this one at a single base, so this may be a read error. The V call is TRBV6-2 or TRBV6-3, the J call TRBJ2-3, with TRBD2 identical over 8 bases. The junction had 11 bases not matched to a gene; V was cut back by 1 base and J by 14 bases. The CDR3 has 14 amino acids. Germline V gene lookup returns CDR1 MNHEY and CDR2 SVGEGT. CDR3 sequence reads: CASSYYLEAGDLYF. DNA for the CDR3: TGTGCCAGCAGTTACTACCTGGAAGCGGGAGATCTGTATTTT.

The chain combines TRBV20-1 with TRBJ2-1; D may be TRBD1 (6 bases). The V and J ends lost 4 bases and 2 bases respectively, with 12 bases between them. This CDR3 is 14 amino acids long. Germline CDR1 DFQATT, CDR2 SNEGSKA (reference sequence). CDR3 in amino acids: CSATRGAAYNEQFF. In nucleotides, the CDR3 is TGCAGTGCTACCAGGGGAGCGGCCTACAATGAGCAGTTCTTC.

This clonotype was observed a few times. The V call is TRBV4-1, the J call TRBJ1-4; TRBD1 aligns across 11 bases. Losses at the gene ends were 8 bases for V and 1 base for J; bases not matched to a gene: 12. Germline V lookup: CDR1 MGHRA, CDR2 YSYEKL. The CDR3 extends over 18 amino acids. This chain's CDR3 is CASYFSPGQGETNEKLFF. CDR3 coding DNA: TGCGCCAGCTATTTCTCCCCGGGACAGGGGGAAACTAATGAAAAACTGTTTTTT.

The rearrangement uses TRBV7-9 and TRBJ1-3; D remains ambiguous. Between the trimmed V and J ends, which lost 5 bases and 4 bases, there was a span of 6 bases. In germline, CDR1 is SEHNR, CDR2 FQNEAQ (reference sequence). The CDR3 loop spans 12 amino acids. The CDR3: CASSPVGNTIYF. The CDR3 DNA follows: TGTGCCAGCAGCCCCGTAGGAAACACCATATATTTT.

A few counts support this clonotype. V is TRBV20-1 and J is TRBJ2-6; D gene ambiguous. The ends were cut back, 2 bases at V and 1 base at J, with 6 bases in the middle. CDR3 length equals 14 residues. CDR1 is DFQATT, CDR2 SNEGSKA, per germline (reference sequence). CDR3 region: CSARFGSGANVLTF. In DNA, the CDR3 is TGCAGTGCTAGATTTGGGTCTGGGGCCAACGTCCTGACTTTC.

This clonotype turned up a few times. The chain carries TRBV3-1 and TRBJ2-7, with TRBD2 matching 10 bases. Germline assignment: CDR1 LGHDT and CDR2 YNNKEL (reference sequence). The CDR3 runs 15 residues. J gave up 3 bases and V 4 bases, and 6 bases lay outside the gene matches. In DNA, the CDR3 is TGTGCCAGCAGCCCAGGACTAGCGGACTTCTACGAGCAGTACTTC. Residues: CASSPGLADFYEQYF.

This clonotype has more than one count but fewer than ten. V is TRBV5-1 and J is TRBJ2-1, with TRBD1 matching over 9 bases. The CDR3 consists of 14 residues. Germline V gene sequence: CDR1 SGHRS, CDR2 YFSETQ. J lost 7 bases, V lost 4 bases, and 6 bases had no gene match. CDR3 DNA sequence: TGCGCCAGCAGCCTGAAGGACAGGGGTAATGAGCAGTTCTTC. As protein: CASSLKDRGNEQFF.

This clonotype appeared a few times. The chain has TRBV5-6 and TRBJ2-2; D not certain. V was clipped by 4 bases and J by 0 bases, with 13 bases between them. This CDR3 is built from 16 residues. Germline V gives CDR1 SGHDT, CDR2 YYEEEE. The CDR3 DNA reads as TGTGCCAGCAGCCGACGGGCCTGGACGAACACCGGGGAGCTGTTTTTT. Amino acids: CASSRRAWTNTGELFF.

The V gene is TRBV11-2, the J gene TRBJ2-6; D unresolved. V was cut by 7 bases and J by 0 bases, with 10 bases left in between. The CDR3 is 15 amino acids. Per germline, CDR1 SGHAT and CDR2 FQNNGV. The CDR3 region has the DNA TGTGCCAGCACCGGTTATGGCTCTGGGGCCAACGTCCTGACTTTC. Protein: CASTGYGSGANVLTF.

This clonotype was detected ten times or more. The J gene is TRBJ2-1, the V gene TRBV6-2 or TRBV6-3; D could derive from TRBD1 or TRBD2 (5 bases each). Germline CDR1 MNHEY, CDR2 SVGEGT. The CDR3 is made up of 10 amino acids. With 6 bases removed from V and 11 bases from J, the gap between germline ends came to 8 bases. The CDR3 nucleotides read TGTGCCAGCAGCATGGGACAGCAGTTCTTC. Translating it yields CASSMGQQFF.

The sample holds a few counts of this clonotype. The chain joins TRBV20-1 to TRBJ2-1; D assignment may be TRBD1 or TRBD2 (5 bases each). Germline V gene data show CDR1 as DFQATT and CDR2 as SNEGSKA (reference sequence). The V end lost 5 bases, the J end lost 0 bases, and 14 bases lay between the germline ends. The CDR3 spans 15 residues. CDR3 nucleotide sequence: TGCAGTGCTGGAAGGGACGCCAGCTCCTACAATGAGCAGTTCTTC. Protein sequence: CSAGRDASSYNEQFF.

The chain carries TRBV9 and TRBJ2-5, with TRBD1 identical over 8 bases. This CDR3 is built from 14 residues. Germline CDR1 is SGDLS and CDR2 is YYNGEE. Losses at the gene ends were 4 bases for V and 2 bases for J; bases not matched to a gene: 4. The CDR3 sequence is CASSRTGRQETQYF. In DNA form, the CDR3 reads TGTGCCAGCAGCAGGACAGGGAGACAAGAGACCCAGTACTTC.

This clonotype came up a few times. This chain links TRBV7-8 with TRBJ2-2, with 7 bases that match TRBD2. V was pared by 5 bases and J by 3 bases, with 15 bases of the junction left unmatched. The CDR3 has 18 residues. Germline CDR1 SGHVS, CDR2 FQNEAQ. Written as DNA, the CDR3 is TGTGCCAGCAGCCCCCGGGAGGAGGCCCGGAAAGACACCGGGGAGCTGTTTTTT. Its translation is CASSPREEARKDTGELFF. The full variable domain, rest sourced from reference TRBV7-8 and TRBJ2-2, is GAGVSQSPRYKVAKRGQDVALRCDPISGHVSLFWYQQALGQGPEFLTYFQNEAQLDKSGLPSDRFFAERPEGSVSTLKIQRTQQEDSAVYLCASSPREEARKDTGELFFGEGSRLTVL.

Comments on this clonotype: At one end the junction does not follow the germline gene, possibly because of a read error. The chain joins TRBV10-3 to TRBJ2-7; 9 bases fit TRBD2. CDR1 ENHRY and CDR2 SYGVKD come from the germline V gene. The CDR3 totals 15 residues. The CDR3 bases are TGTGCCACCAGTGACCTCGGACTAGCGACCTACGAGCAGTACTTC. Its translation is CATSDLGLATYEQYF.

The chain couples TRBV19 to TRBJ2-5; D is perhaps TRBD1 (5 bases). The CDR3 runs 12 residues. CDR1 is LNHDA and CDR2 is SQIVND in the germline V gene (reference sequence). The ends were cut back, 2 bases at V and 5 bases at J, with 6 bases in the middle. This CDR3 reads CASSIQGETQYF. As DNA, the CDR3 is TGTGCCAGTAGTATACAGGGCGAGACCCAGTACTTC.

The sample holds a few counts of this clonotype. CDR3 sequence reads: CASSNSETRIETQYF. The CDR3 DNA reads as TGTGCCAGCAGTAATAGCGAAACCAGGATCGAGACCCAGTACTTC. The genes are TRBV6-2 or TRBV6-3 and TRBJ2-5; tentatively, D is TRBD2 (5 bases). The CDR3 totals 15 residues. Trimming took 5 bases from V and 5 from J, leaving 18 bases between them. CDR1 and CDR2 from the germline V gene are MNHEY and SVGEGT.

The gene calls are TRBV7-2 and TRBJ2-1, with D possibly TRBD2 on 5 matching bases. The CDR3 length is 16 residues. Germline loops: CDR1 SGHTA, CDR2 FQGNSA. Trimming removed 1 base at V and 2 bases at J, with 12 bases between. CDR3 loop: CASSLEWLAAYNEQFF. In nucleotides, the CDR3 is TGTGCCAGCAGCTTAGAGTGGCTAGCAGCCTACAATGAGCAGTTCTTC.

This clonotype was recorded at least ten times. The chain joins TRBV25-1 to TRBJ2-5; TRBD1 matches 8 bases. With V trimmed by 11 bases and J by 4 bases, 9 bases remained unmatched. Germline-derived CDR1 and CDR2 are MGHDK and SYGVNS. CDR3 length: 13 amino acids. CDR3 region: CAAGGQGRETQYF. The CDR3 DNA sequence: TGTGCCGCAGGAGGACAGGGAAGAGAGACCCAGTACTTC.

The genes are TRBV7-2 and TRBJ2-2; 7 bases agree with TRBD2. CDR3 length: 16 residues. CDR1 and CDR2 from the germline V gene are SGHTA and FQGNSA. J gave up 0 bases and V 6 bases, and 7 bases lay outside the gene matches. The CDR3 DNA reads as TGTGCCAGCAGGGAAGAGAGCGGGGCGAACACCGGGGAGCTGTTTTTT. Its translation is CASREESGANTGELFF. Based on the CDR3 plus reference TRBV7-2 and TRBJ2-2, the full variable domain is GAGVSQSPSNKVTEKGKDVELRCDPISGHTALYWYRQSLGQGLEFLIYFQGNSAPDKSGLPSDRFSAERTGGSVSTLTIQRTQQEDSAVYLCASREESGANTGELFFGEGSRLTVL.

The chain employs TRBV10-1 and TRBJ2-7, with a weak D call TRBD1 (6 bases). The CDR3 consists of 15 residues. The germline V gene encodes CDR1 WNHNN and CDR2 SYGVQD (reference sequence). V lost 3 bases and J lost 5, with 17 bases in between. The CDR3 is CASSEGQGPGNEQYF. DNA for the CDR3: TGCGCCAGCAGTGAAGGTCAGGGGCCGGGGAACGAGCAGTACTTC.

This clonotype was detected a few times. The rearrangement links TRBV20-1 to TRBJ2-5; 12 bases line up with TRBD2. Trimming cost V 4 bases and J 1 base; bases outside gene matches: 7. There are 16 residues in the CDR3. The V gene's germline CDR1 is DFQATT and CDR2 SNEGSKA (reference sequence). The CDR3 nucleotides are TGCAGTGCTAAACTCCCGGGACTAGCGGGCCAAGAGACCCAGTACTTC. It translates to CSAKLPGLAGQETQYF.

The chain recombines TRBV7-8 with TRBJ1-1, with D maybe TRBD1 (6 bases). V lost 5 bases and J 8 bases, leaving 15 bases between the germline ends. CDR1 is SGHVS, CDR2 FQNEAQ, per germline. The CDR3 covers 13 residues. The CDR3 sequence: CASSTPSGTEAFF. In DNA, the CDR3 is TGTGCCAGCAGCACCCCCTCCGGGACAGAAGCTTTCTTT.